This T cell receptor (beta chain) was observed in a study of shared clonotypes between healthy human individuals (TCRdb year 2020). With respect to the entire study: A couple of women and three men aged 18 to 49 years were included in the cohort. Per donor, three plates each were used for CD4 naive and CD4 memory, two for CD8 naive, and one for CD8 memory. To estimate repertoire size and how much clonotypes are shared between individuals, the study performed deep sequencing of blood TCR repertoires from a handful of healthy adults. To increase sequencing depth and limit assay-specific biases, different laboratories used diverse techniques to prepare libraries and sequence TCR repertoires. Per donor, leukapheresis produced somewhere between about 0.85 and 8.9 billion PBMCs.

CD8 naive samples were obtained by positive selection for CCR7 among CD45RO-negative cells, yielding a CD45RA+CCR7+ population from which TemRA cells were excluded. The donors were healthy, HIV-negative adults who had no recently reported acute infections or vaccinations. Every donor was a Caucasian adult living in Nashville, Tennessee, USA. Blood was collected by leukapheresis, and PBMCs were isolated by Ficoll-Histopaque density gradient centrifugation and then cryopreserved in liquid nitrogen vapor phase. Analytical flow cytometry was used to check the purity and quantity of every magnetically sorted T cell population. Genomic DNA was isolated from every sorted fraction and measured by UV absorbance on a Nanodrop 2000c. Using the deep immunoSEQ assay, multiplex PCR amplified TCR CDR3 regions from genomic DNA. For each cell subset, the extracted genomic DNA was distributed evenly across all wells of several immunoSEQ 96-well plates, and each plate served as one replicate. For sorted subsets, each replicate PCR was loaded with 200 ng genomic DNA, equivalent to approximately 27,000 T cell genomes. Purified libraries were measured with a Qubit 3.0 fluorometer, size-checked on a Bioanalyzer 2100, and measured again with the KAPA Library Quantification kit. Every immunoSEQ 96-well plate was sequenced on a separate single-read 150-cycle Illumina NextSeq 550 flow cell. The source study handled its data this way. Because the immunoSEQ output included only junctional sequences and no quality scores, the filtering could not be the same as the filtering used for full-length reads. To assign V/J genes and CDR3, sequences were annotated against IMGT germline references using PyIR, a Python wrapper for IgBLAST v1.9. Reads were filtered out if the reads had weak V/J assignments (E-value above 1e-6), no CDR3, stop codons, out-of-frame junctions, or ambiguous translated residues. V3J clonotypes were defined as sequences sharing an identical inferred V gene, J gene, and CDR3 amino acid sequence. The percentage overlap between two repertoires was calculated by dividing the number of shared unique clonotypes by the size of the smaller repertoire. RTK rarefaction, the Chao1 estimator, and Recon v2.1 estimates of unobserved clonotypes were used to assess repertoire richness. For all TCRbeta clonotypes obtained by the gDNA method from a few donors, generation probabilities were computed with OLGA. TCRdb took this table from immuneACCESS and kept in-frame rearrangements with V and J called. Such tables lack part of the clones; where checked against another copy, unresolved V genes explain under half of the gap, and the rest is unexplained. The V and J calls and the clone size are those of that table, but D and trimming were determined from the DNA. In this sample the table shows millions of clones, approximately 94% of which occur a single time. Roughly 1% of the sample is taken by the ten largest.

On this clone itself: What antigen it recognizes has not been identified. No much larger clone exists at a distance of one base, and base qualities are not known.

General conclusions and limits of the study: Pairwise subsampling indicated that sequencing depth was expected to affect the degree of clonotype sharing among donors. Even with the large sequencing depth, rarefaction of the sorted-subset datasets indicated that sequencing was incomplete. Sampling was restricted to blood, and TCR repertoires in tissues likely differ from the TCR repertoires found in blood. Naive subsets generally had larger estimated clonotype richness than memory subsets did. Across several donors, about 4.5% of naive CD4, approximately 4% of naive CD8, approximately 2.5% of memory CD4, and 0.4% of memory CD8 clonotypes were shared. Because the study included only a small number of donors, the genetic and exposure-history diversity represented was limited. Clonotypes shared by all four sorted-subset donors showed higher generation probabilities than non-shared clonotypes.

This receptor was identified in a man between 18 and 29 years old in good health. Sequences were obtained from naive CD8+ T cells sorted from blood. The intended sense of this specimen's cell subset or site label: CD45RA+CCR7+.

CDR3 protein: CASSLGLARYEQYF. Read as DNA, the sequence is TGTGCCAGCAGCCTGGGACTAGCCCGCTACGAGCAGTACTTC. The chain joins TRBV5-6 to TRBJ2-7, and TRBD2 aligns with 9 junction nucleotides. Taken from the germline V gene, the CDR1 and CDR2 loops are SGHDT and YYEEEE. At the junction V is shortened by 4 bases and J by 3 bases; bases outside the gene matches: 5. There are 14 amino acids in the CDR3, from cysteine to phenylalanine inclusive. CDR3 DNA only is kept here, 42 bases in frame from base 1.